Many counts were recorded for the clone carrying this T cell receptor (beta chain). Its antigen remains unidentified. The data derive from a study of CD8 T cells in ankylosing spondylitis. Overall study results and limits: Earlier work had already found some motif variants in reactive arthritis synovial fluid and blood.

MiXCR, applied by TCRdb to the 5' RACE reads, yields one record per CDR3 protein. The sample has roughly 250,000 distinct CDR3 sequences, approximately 10% seen once; the top ten hold around 3%. Material: blood, either unsorted or a sorted T cell fraction (not recorded which). The receptor comes from a male donor with ankylosing spondylitis or in good health (not recorded which).

For the CDR3, the DNA is TGTGCCATCAGCGGACAGGGTGAGGATGGCTACACCTTC. Its protein is CAISGQGEDGYTF. J is TRBJ1-2 and V is TRBV10-3; 8 nucleotides align to TRBD1. V was clipped by 6 bases and J by 6 bases; unmatched bases: 6. The CDR3 runs 13 residues. Germline V gene sequence: CDR1 ENHRY, CDR2 SYGVKD.